A selection of T cell receptor beta chains follows, all from one sample in a study of cytotoxic CD8 clonotypes in ibrutinib-treated CLL. Assay used: immunoSEQ multiplex PCR; TCRdb lists only in-frame clones, some missing. The table includes approximately 70,000 clones, around nine tenths detected once. The sequencing here drew on PBMCs, taken after 12 months of ibrutinib treatment. These receptors all come from a human donor with chronic lymphocytic leukemia. The CDR3 runs from the conserved cysteine through the conserved F or W. The D gene is left open where the match is weak. Some rows mark clone size as missing; the rest say once, few, many or name a class of expanded clone.

CDR3 protein | CDR3 DNA | V gene | D gene | J gene | clone size
CASSQVGRLDQPQHF | TGCGCCAGCAGCCAAGTCGGCCGGCTAGATCAGCCCCAGCATTTT | TRBV4-1 | NA | TRBJ1-5 | NA
CATSRGKTSGSYEQYF | TGTGCCACCAGCAGAGGCAAGACTAGCGGGAGTTACGAGCAGTACTTC | TRBV15 | TRBD2 | TRBJ2-7 | NA
CASSYNTYEQYF | TGTGCCAGCTCCTACAATACCTACGAGCAGTACTTC | TRBV18 | NA | TRBJ2-7 | NA
CSVEDGSYEQYF | TGCAGCGTTGAAGATGGCAGCTACGAGCAGTACTTC | TRBV29-1 | NA | TRBJ2-7 | NA
CASSVGRTGKYNEQFF | TGTGCCAGCAGCGTAGGGAGGACGGGAAAGTACAATGAGCAGTTCTTC | TRBV9 | NA | TRBJ2-1 | NA
CASSRVTREQFF | TGTGCCAGCAGCCGAGTTACACGTGAGCAGTTCTTC | TRBV13 | NA | TRBJ2-1 | once
CASSDRGGRSGNTEAFF | TGTGCCAGCAGCGACCGAGGCGGGAGGTCGGGTAACACTGAAGCTTTCTTT | TRBV7-9 | NA | TRBJ1-1 | NA
CASSYKSGGSTYEQYF | TGCGCCAGCAGTTATAAATCAGGGGGTTCTACCTACGAGCAGTACTTC | TRBV10-1 | TRBD1 | TRBJ2-7 | NA
CSYSQAWGYNEQFF | TGCAGTTACTCACAGGCCTGGGGGTACAATGAGCAGTTCTTC | TRBV29-1 | NA | TRBJ2-1 | once
CASSLGYYGYTF | TGTGCCAGCAGTTTGGGATACTATGGCTACACCTTC | TRBV28 | NA | TRBJ1-2 | NA
CASSPSKRELYEQYF | TGTGCCAGCAGCCCGTCTAAGCGGGAGCTTTACGAGCAGTACTTC | TRBV4-2 | TRBD2 | TRBJ2-7 | NA
CASIQSGQPQHF | TGTGCCAGCATTCAGTCAGGGCAGCCCCAGCATTTT | TRBV12-1 | NA | TRBJ1-5 | few
CASSPKPGGGETQYF | TGTGCCAGCAGCCCCAAACCCGGCGGGGGAGAGACCCAGTACTTC | TRBV11-2 | TRBD2 | TRBJ2-5 | NA
CASSPGTVMYEQFF | TGTGCCAGCAGTCCTGGGACAGTCATGTATGAGCAGTTCTTC | TRBV6-6 | TRBD1 | TRBJ2-1 | NA
CASSVRTVMNTEAFF | TGTGCCAGCAGCGTTAGGACAGTCATGAACACTGAAGCTTTCTTT | TRBV11-3 | NA | TRBJ1-1 | NA
CASSLGVGTQHF | TGTGCCAGCAGTTTGGGGGTGGGGACCCAGCATTTT | TRBV28 | NA | TRBJ1-5 | few
CAWSARRQGSSGANVLTF | TGTGCCTGGAGTGCGCGCCGGCAGGGAAGCTCTGGGGCCAACGTCCTGACTTTC | TRBV30 | NA | TRBJ2-6 | NA
CASSSQGTGHAEAFF | TGTGCCAGCAGTTCCCAAGGGACAGGCCACGCTGAAGCTTTCTTT | TRBV6-5 | TRBD1 | TRBJ1-1 | NA
CASSLDPLDSYSNQPQHF | TGCGCCAGCAGCTTGGACCCCTTGGACAGTTATAGCAATCAGCCCCAGCATTTT | TRBV5-1 | NA | TRBJ1-5 | NA
CASGVEFRGTYEQYF | TGTGCCAGCGGAGTGGAATTCAGGGGAACCTACGAGCAGTACTTC | TRBV27 | NA | TRBJ2-7 | NA
CASSQDRGHSPLHF | TGTGCCAGCAGCCAGGACAGGGGGCATTCACCCCTCCACTTT | TRBV11-2 | TRBD1 | TRBJ1-6 | NA
CASSIKLGPVSGYTF | TGTGCCAGTAGTATAAAGCTGGGGCCAGTTTCTGGCTACACCTTC | TRBV19 | NA | TRBJ1-2 | NA
CASSRGGSYGYTF | TGTGCCAGCTCCCGGGGGGGTAGCTATGGCTACACCTTC | TRBV6-5 | NA | TRBJ1-2 | once